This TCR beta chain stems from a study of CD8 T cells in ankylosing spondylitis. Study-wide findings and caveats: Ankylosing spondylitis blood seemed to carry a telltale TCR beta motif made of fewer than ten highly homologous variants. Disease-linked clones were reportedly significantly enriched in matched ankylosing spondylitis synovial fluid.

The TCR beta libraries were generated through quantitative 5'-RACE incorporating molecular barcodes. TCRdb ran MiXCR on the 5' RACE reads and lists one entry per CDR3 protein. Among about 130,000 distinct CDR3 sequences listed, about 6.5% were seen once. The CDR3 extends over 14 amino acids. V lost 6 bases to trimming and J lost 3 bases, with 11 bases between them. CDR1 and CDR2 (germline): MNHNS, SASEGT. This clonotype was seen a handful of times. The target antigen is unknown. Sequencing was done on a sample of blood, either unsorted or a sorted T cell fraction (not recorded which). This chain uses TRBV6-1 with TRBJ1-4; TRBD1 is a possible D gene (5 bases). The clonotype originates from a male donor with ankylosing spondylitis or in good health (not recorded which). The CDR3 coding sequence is TGTGCCAGCAGCGACGGGGGATCTAATGAAAAACTGTTTTTT. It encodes CASSDGGSNEKLFF.